Listed here are 19 T cell receptor beta chains from one sample, sequenced in a study of tumor and adjacent non-tumor tissue in lung cancer. The template was RNA from unsorted bulk tissue. A modified ARM-PCR protocol with three rounds of nested PCR amplified TCRbeta. TCRdb used MiXCR to reprocess the multiplex PCR reads, holding one entry per CDR3 protein. The top ten hold 30% to 45% of the sample, which has over 100,000 distinct CDR3 sequences, 75% seen once. The sequenced material came from lung tumor tissue. The receptor set was obtained from a woman aged 60-75 years with non-small cell lung cancer.

The chain carries TRBV10-2 and TRBJ2-7; D is perhaps TRBD2 (5 bases). The CDR3 is made up of 13 amino acids. Per germline, CDR1 WSHSY and CDR2 SAAADI. The V gene lost 7 bases and the J gene lost 4 bases, with 14 bases spanning the gap. CDR3 coding DNA: TGCGCCAGCAACGCCGGGATATATTACGAGCAGTACTTC. It codes for CASNAGIYYEQYF.

In regard to this clonotype: The junction differs from germline at one of its ends, possibly a read error. This sequence joins TRBV6-5 and TRBJ1-6, with D maybe TRBD1 (6 bases). This CDR3 has 14 amino acids. Germline loops: CDR1 MNHEY, CDR2 SVGAGI. The CDR3 sequence is CASSYLPGDSPIHF. CDR3 bases: TGTGCCAGCAGTTACTTGCCAGGGGATTCACCCATCCACTTT.

This chain connects TRBV12-5 to TRBJ1-2; D is unresolved. Germline V CDR1 and CDR2: LGHNT, FRNRAP. Trimming pared 6 bases from V and 3 bases from J, leaving 17 bases between. The CDR3 is 15 amino acids. The CDR3 is CASGYGERDYYGYTF. The CDR3 DNA reads as TGTGCTAGTGGCTACGGGGAGAGGGATTACTATGGCTACACCTTC.

This clonotype was recorded at least ten times. The V and J genes are TRBV6-6 and TRBJ1-5, with D possibly TRBD1 on 5 matching bases. The CDR3 has 14 amino acids. With 6 bases removed from V and 3 bases from J, the gap between germline ends came to 12 bases. CDR1 and CDR2 (germline): MNHNY, SVGAGI (reference sequence). DNA for the CDR3: TGTGCCAGCAGGAGGGGCAGCGACAATCAGCCCCAGCATTTT. The encoded protein is CASRRGSDNQPQHF.

As concerns this clonotype: This clone may be a read error of a much larger clone one base away. J is TRBJ2-1 and V is TRBV20-1; TRBD1 agrees at 7 bases. Germline V gene data show CDR1 as DFQATT and CDR2 as SNEGSKA (reference sequence). CDR3 length: 17 amino acids. The DNA of the CDR3 is TGCAGTACTAGAGCCGTCGAGGGGGCAAAGCCTTCCAATGAGCAGTTCTTC. Its translation: CSTRAVEGAKPSNEQFF.

The genes are TRBV28 and TRBJ1-4; TRBD1 matches 8 bases. The CDR3 sequence is 15 residues long. V was pared by 2 bases and J by 4 bases, with 3 bases of the junction left unmatched. In germline, CDR1 is MDHEN, CDR2 SYDVKM. The CDR3 DNA reads as TGTGCCAGCAGTTTAGAACAGGGGGTTAATGAAAAACTGTTTTTT. Its protein product is CASSLEQGVNEKLFF.

To note about this clonotype: A read error may explain this, as a much larger clone is one base away. In DNA, the CDR3 is TGTGCCAGCAATGAATGGACAGGGGGAGAGACCCAGTACTTC. It specifies CASNEWTGGETQYF. The chain employs TRBV6-1 and TRBJ2-5, with 10 bases fitting TRBD1. Germline loops: CDR1 MNHNS, CDR2 SASEGT. The CDR3 covers 14 residues.

This clonotype came up once. The V call is TRBV11-2, the J call TRBJ2-3; TRBD1 matches 8 bases. The V and J ends lost 8 bases and 8 bases, in that order; junction bases with no gene match: 12. The CDR3 spans 14 residues. The germline gives CDR1 SGHAT, CDR2 FQNNGV. For the CDR3, the DNA is TGTGCCAGCTGCCTAGACAGGGGCTCGAGTACGCAGTATTTT. Residues: CASCLDRGSSTQYF. The whole variable domain, remainder taken from reference TRBV11-2 and TRBJ2-3, is EAGVAQSPRYKIIEKRQSVAFWCNPISGHATLYWYQQILGQGPKLLIQFQNNGVVDDSQLPKDRFSAERLKGVDSTLKIQPAKLEDSAVYLCASCLDRGSSTQYFGPGTRLTVL.

The count of this clonotype is one. One end of the junction is discordant with germline, which a read error may explain. The rearrangement uses TRBV11-2 and TRBJ2-4, with 7 bases that match TRBD1. This CDR3 contains 16 residues. The germline gives CDR1 SGHAT, CDR2 FQNNGV. CDR3 sequence: CASNGLKGAKRNIQYF. The CDR3 DNA sequence: TGTGCCAGCAACGGCCTCAAGGGGGCCAAACGGAACATTCAATACTTC.

Comments on this clonotype: An end of the junction does not agree with germline; a read error may underlie this. The rearrangement uses TRBV20-1 and TRBJ1-6; 8 bases align to TRBD1. This CDR3 spans 12 amino acids. Germline V lookup: CDR1 DFQATT, CDR2 SNEGSKA (reference sequence). The CDR3 protein is CSPTGDNSLLYF. The CDR3 DNA is TGCAGCCCGACAGGGGATAATTCACTCCTCTACTTT.

A remark on this clonotype: One end of the junction fails to match germline, which may point to a read error. The chain joins TRBV20-1 to TRBJ2-7; D is unresolved. CDR1 is DFQATT, CDR2 SNEGSKA, per germline (reference sequence). This CDR3 region has 15 residues. CDR3 sequence: CSVRDSSGVLFEQYF. Written as DNA, the CDR3 is TGCAGTGTTAGAGATTCAAGTGGCGTACTTTTCGAGCAGTACTTC.

The chain carries TRBV5-1 and TRBJ1-5; the match to TRBD1 covers 8 bases. V dropped 4 bases and J dropped 6; count of bases not matched to a gene: 6. The germline V gene has CDR1 SGHRS and CDR2 YFSETQ. The CDR3 sequence is 14 residues long. DNA of the CDR3: TGCGCCAGCAGCCCACAGGGGGTAGGTCAGCCCCAGCATTTT. It is translated as CASSPQGVGQPQHF.

Comments on this clonotype: Its ends do not fully match the called genes, so a read error is possible. The chain recombines TRBV5-6 with TRBJ2-1; 11 positions match TRBD2. The CDR3 extends over 17 amino acids. CDR1 is SGHDT, CDR2 YYEEEE, per germline. The CDR3 nucleotides are TGTGCCAGTAGCTTGTCTAGCGGGAGGAGCTCCTACAATGAGCAGTTCTTC. It is translated as CASSLSSGRSSYNEQFF.

This sequence joins TRBV7-9 and TRBJ2-1, with D unresolved. The germline CDR1 and CDR2 sequences are SEHNR and FQNEAQ (reference sequence). The V end was cut by 0 bases, the J end by 6 bases, with 9 bases between. This CDR3 has 14 residues. In DNA form, the CDR3 reads TGTGCCAGCAGCTTAGCGACGGTTGGCAATGAGCAGTTCTTC. As protein: CASSLATVGNEQFF.

In the case of this clonotype: The junction does not match germline at one end; this may be a read error. The chain employs TRBV11-3 and TRBJ2-3, with 7 bases matching TRBD1. The germline CDR1 and CDR2 sequences are SGHNT and YENEEA. This CDR3 spans 13 amino acids. CDR3 in DNA: TGCTCCAGCAGACGGGACAGCTGGGATACGCAGTATTTT. It encodes CSSRRDSWDTQYF.

Worth noting for this clonotype: Being one base from a much bigger clone, this may be a read error. V usage is TRBV5-4 and J usage is TRBJ1-2, with D unresolved. The CDR3 covers 14 residues. Germline CDR1 reads SGHNT; CDR2 reads YYREEE (reference sequence). The CDR3 region has the DNA TGTGCCAGCAGCTTGGAGGTGCAGAACTATGACTACACCTTC. Its protein product is CASSLEVQNYDYTF.

About this clonotype itself: A single base separates this from a much larger clone, so it may be a read error. The V and J genes are TRBV5-4 and TRBJ2-3, with TRBD2 identical over 10 bases. Germline-derived CDR1 and CDR2 are SGHNT and YYREEE (reference sequence). The CDR3 loop spans 16 amino acids. The CDR3 protein is CANSWTSGLRTDTQYF. The CDR3 coding sequence is TGTGCCAACAGCTGGACTAGCGGTCTTCGCACAGATACGCAGTATTTT.

On this clonotype: Mismatch with germline at one junction end may stem from a read error. The J gene is TRBJ1-1, the V gene TRBV28; 7 bases agree with TRBD1. The CDR3 is 14 amino acids. Germline values: CDR1 MDHEN, CDR2 SYDVKM. The CDR3 nucleotides read TGTTCCAGCAGAGGTACAGGGGTTAGCGCTGAAGCTTTCTTT. Protein: CSSRGTGVSAEAFF.

Of note for this clonotype: One end of the junction does not line up with germline, which may come from a read error. The chain combines TRBV11-3 with TRBJ1-1, with D perhaps TRBD1 (5 bases). The germline gives CDR1 SGHNT, CDR2 YENEEA. The CDR3 has 16 amino acids. In DNA form, the CDR3 reads TGTGCCAGCAGCCCCCTTGACGGACAATTGAGAACTGAATCTTTCTTT. Translated, it gives CASSPLDGQLRTESFF.